These 31 T cell receptor beta chains were sequenced from one sample in a study of T cell responses to AZD1222 COVID-19 vaccine. Method: immunoSEQ multiplex PCR; TCRdb's copy keeps in-frame clones and lacks some. This table holds fewer than 200,000 clones, 70% to 90% found once. Sample: peripheral blood, taken 28 days after the second AZD1222 dose. These receptors all come from an adult who received the AZD1222 COVID-19 vaccine.

The chain carries TRBV5-6 and TRBJ2-3; 8 bases fit TRBD1. Germline trimming cut 3 bases from V and 5 bases from J; bases unmatched to any gene: 17. This CDR3 region has 18 residues. CDR1 SGHDT and CDR2 YYEEEE come from the germline V gene. DNA of the CDR3: TGTGCCAGCAGCTCCCCGGGACAGGCCACCCAAGGGGGAGATACGCAGTATTTT. Its protein product is CASSSPGQATQGGDTQYF. Full variable domain (remainder filled in from reference TRBV5-6 and TRBJ2-3): DAGVTQSPTHLIKTRGQQVTLRCSPKSGHDTVSWYQQALGQGPQFIFQYYEEEERQRGNFPDRFSGHQFPNYSSELNVNALLLGDSALYLCASSSPGQATQGGDTQYFGPGTRLTVL.

This chain links TRBV2 with TRBJ1-2; D is ambiguous. Germline lookup yields CDR1 SNHLY and CDR2 FYNNEI. The germline V and J ends were trimmed by 4 bases and 8 bases, with 11 bases remaining between them. This CDR3 spans 12 amino acids. The CDR3 bases are TGTGCCAGCAGTGGGAGCTCCAAAGGCTACACCTTC. This gives the protein CASSGSSKGYTF.

The CDR3 sequence is CASSLTSGLAGVHEQYF. The CDR3 DNA sequence: TGTGCCAGCAGTCTGACCTCCGGACTAGCGGGGGTACACGAGCAGTACTTC. The rearrangement uses TRBV27 and TRBJ2-7, with 13 bases fitting TRBD2. CDR1 is MNHEY, CDR2 SMNVEV, per germline (reference sequence). V shed 5 bases and J 5 bases; nucleotides not matched to a gene: 12. The CDR3 covers 17 residues.

V gene TRBV5-1 combines with J gene TRBJ2-7; D perhaps matches TRBD1 (6 bases). The length of the CDR3 is 15 residues. The germline V and J ends were trimmed by 5 bases and 0 bases, with 15 bases remaining between them. The V gene's germline CDR1 is SGHRS and CDR2 YFSETQ. CDR3 coding DNA: TGCGCCAGCAGTTTTACCGGGACATACTCCTACGAGCAGTACTTC. This translates into CASSFTGTYSYEQYF.

This chain links TRBV4-1 with TRBJ2-7, with D perhaps TRBD1 or TRBD2 (6 bases each). This CDR3 comprises 14 residues. Germline-derived CDR1 and CDR2 are MGHRA and YSYEKL. Trimming took off 0 bases at V and 6 bases at J, with 12 bases between the two ends. In DNA form, the CDR3 reads TGCGCCAGCAGCCAAGATCGAGGGGGGCCCGAGCAGTACTTC. It is translated as CASSQDRGGPEQYF.

The chain uses TRBV3-1 (or the pseudogene TRBV3-2) and TRBJ1-2; D remains ambiguous. Germline CDR1 and CDR2: LGHDT and YNNKEL (reference sequence). This CDR3 has 14 residues. Trimming left V 0 bases short and J 7 bases short, with 12 bases between. CDR3 loop: CASSQERRESGYTF. In DNA form, the CDR3 reads TGTGCCAGCAGCCAAGAACGGAGGGAGAGTGGCTACACCTTC.

This chain joins TRBV2 and TRBJ1-2; D is unclear. V was pared by 3 bases and J by 8 bases, with 19 bases between. Germline V gene lookup returns CDR1 SNHLY and CDR2 FYNNEI. The CDR3 sequence is 15 residues long. This CDR3 is CASSELKGSVEGYTF. DNA of the CDR3: TGTGCCAGCAGTGAGCTGAAGGGTTCAGTTGAAGGCTACACCTTC.

The chain uses TRBV18 and TRBJ1-3, with no clear D. Germline CDR1 is KGHSH and CDR2 is LQKENI. CDR3 length: 13 residues. V dropped 3 bases and J dropped 4 bases, with 7 bases sitting between them. CDR3 nucleotide sequence: TGTGCCAGCTCACCGGGCGACGGAAACACCATATATTTT. Its protein is CASSPGDGNTIYF.

This clone was observed once. The rearrangement uses TRBV2 and TRBJ2-5, with 7 bases identical to TRBD1. The CDR3 runs to 14 residues. Looked up from germline, CDR1 is SNHLY and CDR2 is FYNNEI. The V segment lost 6 bases and the J segment 2 bases; nucleotides outside the gene matches: 6. The CDR3 is CASSRGQIQETQYF. The CDR3 DNA sequence: TGTGCCAGCAGCCGGGGACAGATACAAGAGACCCAGTACTTC.

This chain joins TRBV4-2 and TRBJ2-3; D ambiguous. This CDR3 is built from 16 residues. V was clipped by 0 bases and J by 1 base, with 11 bases between them. Germline lookup yields CDR1 LGHNA and CDR2 YNFKEQ. This CDR3 is CASSQEGRFGTDTQYF. CDR3 sequence (DNA): TGTGCCAGCAGCCAAGAAGGAAGGTTCGGCACAGATACGCAGTATTTT.

The J gene is TRBJ1-6, the V gene TRBV19, with D maybe TRBD1 (5 bases). CDR1 is LNHDA, CDR2 SQIVND, per germline (reference sequence). The CDR3 is 15 residues long. Trimming cost V 6 bases and J 3 bases, with 12 bases left between them. CDR3 sequence: CASRGEGLYNSPLHF. The DNA for the CDR3 is TGTGCCAGTAGGGGCGAGGGGCTCTATAATTCACCCCTCCACTTT.

The rearrangement uses TRBV7-8 and TRBJ1-2, with TRBD1 matching 7 bases. The CDR3 runs to 13 residues. Germline CDR1 SGHVS, CDR2 FQNEAQ. The J segment lost 5 bases and the V segment lost 7 bases, leaving 7 bases of the junction unmatched. CDR3 protein: CASTSGTAYGYTF. DNA for the CDR3: TGTGCCAGCACCTCCGGGACAGCGTATGGCTACACCTTC.

This chain uses TRBV11-3 with TRBJ1-4; the D is unclear. The CDR3 sequence is 15 residues long. Germline lookup yields CDR1 SGHNT and CDR2 YENEEA. The V gene lost 2 bases and the J gene lost 5 bases, with 12 bases spanning the gap. The CDR3 is CASSLPAQSNEKLFF. The CDR3 bases are TGTGCCAGCAGCTTACCGGCACAGTCGAATGAAAAACTGTTTTTT.

This chain links TRBV5-1 with TRBJ2-5, with 7 bases that match TRBD1. Unmatched junction bases numbered 11, after V lost 4 bases and J lost 5 bases. The CDR3 extends over 15 amino acids. Germline V CDR1 and CDR2: SGHRS, YFSETQ. This CDR3 reads CASSPGTAILETQYF. As DNA, the CDR3 is TGCGCCAGCAGCCCCGGGACAGCTATCCTGGAGACCCAGTACTTC.

The chain uses TRBV5-8 and TRBJ2-7; 9 bases map to TRBD1. Losses at the gene ends were 4 bases for V and 11 bases for J; bases not matched to a gene: 7. Germline CDR1 SGHTS, CDR2 YDEGEE. The CDR3 totals 12 residues. The CDR3 sequence: CASSRGQGWKYF. For the CDR3, the DNA is TGTGCCAGCAGCAGAGGACAGGGGTGGAAGTACTTC.

This chain links TRBV30 with TRBJ1-4; no definite D call. V dropped 4 bases and J dropped 7 bases, with 7 bases sitting between them. The germline V gene encodes CDR1 GTSNPN and CDR2 SVGIG (reference sequence). The CDR3 loop spans 11 amino acids. The CDR3 protein is CAWTHSEKLFF. CDR3 DNA sequence: TGTGCCTGGACCCACAGTGAAAAACTGTTTTTT. Full variable domain (rest looked up from reference TRBV30 and TRBJ1-4): SQTIHQWPATLVQPVGSPLSLECTVEGTSNPNLYWYRQAAGRGLQLLFYSVGIGQISSEVPQNLSASRPQDRQFILSSKKLLLSDSGFYLCAWTHSEKLFFGSGTQLSVL.

The rearrangement uses TRBV7-2 and TRBJ2-2; D is unresolved. The V and J ends lost 2 bases and 7 bases respectively, with 8 bases between them. This CDR3 region has 13 residues. Germline V lookup: CDR1 SGHTA, CDR2 FQGNSA. The chain's CDR3 is CASSLSLGGELFF. For the CDR3, the DNA is TGTGCCAGCAGCTTAAGCTTGGGCGGGGAGCTGTTTTTT.

A remark on this clone: The germline gene is not matched at one end of the junction; a read error may be the cause. The V and J genes are TRBV6-5 and TRBJ1-2; D gene uncertain. Germline V gives CDR1 MNHEY, CDR2 SVGAGI. This CDR3 has 10 residues. CDR3 protein: CASSYYGYTF. The DNA for the CDR3 is TGTGCCAGCAGCTACTATGGCTACACCTTC.

This chain's CDR3 is CASSPQETNYGYTF. CDR3 bases: TGTGCCAGCTCACCGCAGGAGACCAACTATGGCTACACCTTC. The chain carries TRBV18 and TRBJ1-2, with unresolved D. This CDR3 has 14 residues. Deletions cut 3 bases from V and 2 bases from J, with 10 bases between. The V gene's germline CDR1 is KGHSH and CDR2 LQKENI.

The rearrangement uses TRBV5-5 and TRBJ1-6, with unresolved D. Trimming left V 0 bases short and J 7 bases short, with 5 bases between. CDR3 size: 13 residues. In germline, CDR1 is SGHKS, CDR2 YYEKEE (reference sequence). The CDR3 DNA reads TGTGCCAGCAGCTTGGATGGCAATTCACCCCTCCACTTT. Residues: CASSLDGNSPLHF.

V gene TRBV7-6 combines with J gene TRBJ1-6; D call uncertain. The CDR3 sequence is 15 residues long. The germline V gene encodes CDR1 SGHVS and CDR2 FNYEAQ. V shed 4 bases and J shed 6 bases, with 13 bases lying between them. The CDR3 DNA follows: TGTGCCAGCAGCTCTCGGGGAGGGAGTAATTCACCCCTCCACTTT. This gives the protein CASSSRGGSNSPLHF.

The chain joins TRBV15 to TRBJ1-2; TRBD1 matches 7 bases. The CDR3 runs to 14 residues. V lost 1 base and J lost 3; bases outside the gene matches: 2. Per germline, CDR1 LNHNV and CDR2 YYDKDF (reference sequence). The CDR3 reads CATSRVQGDYGYTF. The CDR3 nucleotides are TGTGCCACCAGCAGAGTTCAGGGGGACTATGGCTACACCTTC.

The J gene is TRBJ1-1, the V gene TRBV18; no clear D. CDR1 KGHSH and CDR2 LQKENI come from the germline V gene. Deletions cut 3 bases from V and 0 bases from J, with 8 bases between. The CDR3 has 14 residues. As DNA, the CDR3 is TGTGCCAGCTCACCGGACGGCATGAACACTGAAGCTTTCTTT. Amino acids: CASSPDGMNTEAFF.

The CDR3 is CSVRGTDEAFF. CDR3 nucleotide sequence: TGCAGCGTCCGAGGGACAGATGAAGCTTTCTTT. The chain is built from TRBV29-1 and TRBJ1-1, with 7 nucleotides matching TRBD1. The CDR3 contains 11 residues. Germline CDR1 and CDR2: SQVTM and ANQGSEA. Unmatched junction bases numbered 5, after V lost 6 bases and J lost 7 bases.

The J gene is TRBJ2-1, the V gene TRBV19; 15 bases match TRBD2. Trimming at V came to 4 bases and at J to 2 bases, leaving 6 bases not matched to a gene. Germline V gene data show CDR1 as LNHDA and CDR2 as SQIVND (reference sequence). The CDR3 consists of 18 residues. As DNA, the CDR3 is TGTGCCAGTAGTAAACGGACTAGCGGGGGGGCAGCCTACAATGAGCAGTTCTTC. As protein: CASSKRTSGGAAYNEQFF.

The CDR3 nucleotides are TGTGCCAGCAGCCAAGAGGGTAGCAATCAGCCCCAGCATTTT. Translation: CASSQEGSNQPQHF. V usage is TRBV4-2 and J usage is TRBJ1-5; D ambiguous. V dropped 0 bases and J dropped 0 bases, with 3 bases sitting between them. The germline CDR1 and CDR2 sequences are LGHNA and YNFKEQ. There are 14 residues in the CDR3.

V gene TRBV10-3 combines with J gene TRBJ1-2, with D perhaps TRBD1 (6 bases). Germline CDR1 is ENHRY and CDR2 is SYGVKD. V shed 0 bases and J shed 7 bases, with 9 bases lying between them. The CDR3 is 13 amino acids. The CDR3 sequence: CAISESGGGGYTF. The DNA of the CDR3 is TGTGCCATCAGTGAGTCCGGGGGCGGTGGCTACACCTTC.

The chain joins TRBV6-5 to TRBJ1-4, with D perhaps TRBD1 (6 bases). Looked up from germline, CDR1 is MNHEY and CDR2 is SVGAGI. The ends were cut back, 7 bases at V and 8 bases at J, with 20 bases in the middle. This CDR3 is built from 15 residues. CDR3 in DNA: TGTGCCAGCACTGGGGAGGGGGTCGTACGGGAAAAACTGTTTTTT. Translated: CASTGEGVVREKLFF.

The count of this clone is one. This chain uses TRBV27 with TRBJ1-2; possibly TRBD1 for D (5 bases). The CDR3 is 13 amino acids. Germline V gene data show CDR1 as MNHEY and CDR2 as SMNVEV (reference sequence). Trimming shortened V by 3 bases and J by 8 bases, and 13 bases separated the two germline ends. In DNA, the CDR3 is TGTGCCAGCAGTTTCCGGGACTCAGGCGGCTACACCTTC. Translation gives CASSFRDSGGYTF.

The V call is TRBV7-6, the J call TRBJ2-2, with TRBD2 matching 15 bases. Germline lookup yields CDR1 SGHVS and CDR2 FNYEAQ. Trimming at V came to 4 bases and at J to 4 bases, leaving 10 bases not matched to a gene. CDR3 size: 19 residues. CDR3 region: CASSYGTSGGPRGTGELFF. CDR3 bases: TGTGCCAGCAGCTACGGGACTAGCGGGGGGCCCAGGGGCACCGGGGAGCTGTTTTTT.

This clone was seen only once. V gene TRBV18 combines with J gene TRBJ1-2, with 10 bases identical to TRBD1. This CDR3 contains 15 residues. From germline, CDR1 is KGHSH and CDR2 LQKENI. V shed 4 bases, J shed 4 bases, and the junction held 6 bases outside the gene matches. The CDR3 loop is CASSQGQGGTYGYTF. The CDR3 coding sequence is TGTGCCAGCTCACAAGGACAGGGGGGGACCTATGGCTACACCTTC.